This T cell receptor (beta chain) was profiled in a study of human T cells and chemical hapten exposure. This clonotype was detected only a few times. Indicated time point: pre-sensitization, week 0. Specified treatment: therapeutic diphenylcyclopropenone sensitization with weekly scalp DPC. One entry per CDR3 protein, called by TCRdb with MiXCR from the RACE reads. The data show approximately 320,000 distinct CDR3 sequences, around 5.5% seen once. Germline V lookup: CDR1 SGDLS, CDR2 YYNGEE. CDR3 length equals 15 residues. The V end was cut by 3 bases, the J end by 3 bases, with 14 bases between. The clonotype comes from a woman between 18 and 29 years old with alopecia areata. Some clones in this sample may be carry-over from other donors' samples. This rearrangement joins TRBV9 to TRBJ2-3; D is possibly TRBD1 or TRBD2 (6 bases each). The sample here was whole blood, taken in connection with sensitization to the hapten diphenylcyclopropenone (DPC). The CDR3 coding sequence is TGTGCCAGCAGCGGGGGGGCCAGTTCGACAGATACGCAGTATTTT. It codes for CASSGGASSTDTQYF. Combining the CDR3 with reference TRBV9 and TRBJ2-3 gives the whole variable domain DSGVTQTPKHLITATGQRVTLRCSPRSGDLSVYWYQQSLDQGLQFLIQYYNGEERAKGNILERFSAQQFPDLHSELNLSSLELGDSALYFCASSGGASSTDTQYFGPGTRLTVL.